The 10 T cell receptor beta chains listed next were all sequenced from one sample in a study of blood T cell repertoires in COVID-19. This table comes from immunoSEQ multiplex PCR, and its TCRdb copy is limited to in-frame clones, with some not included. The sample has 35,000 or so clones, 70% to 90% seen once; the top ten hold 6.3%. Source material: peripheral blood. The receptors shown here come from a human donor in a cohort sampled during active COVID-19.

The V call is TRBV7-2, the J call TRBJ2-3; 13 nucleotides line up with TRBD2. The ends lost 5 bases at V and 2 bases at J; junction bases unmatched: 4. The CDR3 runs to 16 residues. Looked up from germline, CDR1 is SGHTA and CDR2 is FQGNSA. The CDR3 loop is CASSLGLAGATDTQYF. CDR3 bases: TGTGCCAGCAGCCTTGGACTAGCGGGGGCCACAGATACGCAGTATTTT.

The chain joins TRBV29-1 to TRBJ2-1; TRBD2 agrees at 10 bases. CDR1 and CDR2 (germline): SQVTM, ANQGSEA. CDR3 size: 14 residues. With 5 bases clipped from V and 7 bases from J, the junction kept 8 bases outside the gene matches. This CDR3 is CSVPSGRANNEQFF. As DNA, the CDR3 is TGCAGCGTTCCGAGCGGGAGGGCTAATAATGAGCAGTTCTTC.

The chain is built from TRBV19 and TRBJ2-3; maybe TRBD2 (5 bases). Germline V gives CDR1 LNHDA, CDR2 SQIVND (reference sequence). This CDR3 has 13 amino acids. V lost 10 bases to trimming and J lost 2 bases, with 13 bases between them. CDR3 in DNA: TGTGCCACGACGGTGACTAACACAGATACGCAGTATTTT. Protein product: CATTVTNTDTQYF.

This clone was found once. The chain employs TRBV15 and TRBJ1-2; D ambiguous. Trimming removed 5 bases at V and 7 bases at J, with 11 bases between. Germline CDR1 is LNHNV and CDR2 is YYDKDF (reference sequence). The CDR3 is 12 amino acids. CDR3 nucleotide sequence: TGTGCCACCAGCCTATCAGGCTCTGGCTACACCTTC. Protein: CATSLSGSGYTF.

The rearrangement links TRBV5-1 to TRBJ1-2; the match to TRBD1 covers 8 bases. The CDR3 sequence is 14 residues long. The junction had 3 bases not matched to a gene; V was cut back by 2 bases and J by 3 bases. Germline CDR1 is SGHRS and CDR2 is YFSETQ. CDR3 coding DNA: TGCGCCAGCAGCTTAGGACAGGGAGACTATGGCTACACCTTC. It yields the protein CASSLGQGDYGYTF. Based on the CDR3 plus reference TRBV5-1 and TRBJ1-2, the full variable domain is KAGVTQTPRYLIKTRGQQVTLSCSPISGHRSVSWYQQTPGQGLQFLFEYFSETQRNKGNFPGRFSGRQFSNSRSEMNVSTLELGDSALYLCASSLGQGDYGYTFGSGTRLTVV.

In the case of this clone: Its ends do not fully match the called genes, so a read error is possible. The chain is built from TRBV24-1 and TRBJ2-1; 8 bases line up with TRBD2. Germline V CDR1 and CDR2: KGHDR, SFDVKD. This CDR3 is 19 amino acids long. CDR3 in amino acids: CATSDSGGGGGRGRNEQFF. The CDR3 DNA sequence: TGCGCCACCAGTGATTCGGGGGGGGGCGGGGGCCGCGGACGCAATGAGCAGTTCTTC.

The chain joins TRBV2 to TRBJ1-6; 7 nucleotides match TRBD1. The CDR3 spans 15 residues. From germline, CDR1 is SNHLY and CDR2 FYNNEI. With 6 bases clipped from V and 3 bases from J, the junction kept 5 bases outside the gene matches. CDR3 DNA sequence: TGTGCCAGCAGGACCCGGGACAGCTATAATTCACCCCTCCACTTT. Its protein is CASRTRDSYNSPLHF.

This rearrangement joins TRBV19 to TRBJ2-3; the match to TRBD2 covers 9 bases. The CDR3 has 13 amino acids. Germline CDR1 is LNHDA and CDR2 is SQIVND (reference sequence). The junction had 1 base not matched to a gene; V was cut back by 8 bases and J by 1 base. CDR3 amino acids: CASRTSGTDTQYF. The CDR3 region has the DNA TGTGCCAGTCGGACTAGCGGCACAGATACGCAGTATTTT.

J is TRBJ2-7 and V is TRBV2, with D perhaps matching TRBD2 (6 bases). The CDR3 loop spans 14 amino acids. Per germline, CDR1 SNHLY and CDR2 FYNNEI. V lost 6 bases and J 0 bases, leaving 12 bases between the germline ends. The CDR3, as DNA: TGTGCCAGCAGAGGGGCCGGGGGCTCCTACGAGCAGTACTTC. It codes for CASRGAGGSYEQYF.

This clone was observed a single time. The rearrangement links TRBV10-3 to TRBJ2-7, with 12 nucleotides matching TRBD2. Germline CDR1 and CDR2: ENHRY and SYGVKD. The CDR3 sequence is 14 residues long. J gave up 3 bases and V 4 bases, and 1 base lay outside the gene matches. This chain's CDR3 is CAISVLAGGYEQYF. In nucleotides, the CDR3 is TGTGCCATCAGTGTACTAGCGGGAGGCTACGAGCAGTACTTC.